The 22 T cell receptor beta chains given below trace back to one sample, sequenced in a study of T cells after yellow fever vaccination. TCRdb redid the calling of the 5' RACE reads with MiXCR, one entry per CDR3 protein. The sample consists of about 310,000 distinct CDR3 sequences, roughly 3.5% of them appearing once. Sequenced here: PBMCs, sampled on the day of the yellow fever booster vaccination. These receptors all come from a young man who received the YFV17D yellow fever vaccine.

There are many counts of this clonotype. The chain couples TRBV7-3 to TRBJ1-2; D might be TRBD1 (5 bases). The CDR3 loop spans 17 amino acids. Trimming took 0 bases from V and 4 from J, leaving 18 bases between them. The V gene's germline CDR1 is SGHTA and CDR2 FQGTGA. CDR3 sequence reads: CASSLTFRKWGFYGYTF. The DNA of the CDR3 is TGTGCCAGCAGCTTAACGTTTAGGAAATGGGGCTTCTATGGCTACACCTTC.

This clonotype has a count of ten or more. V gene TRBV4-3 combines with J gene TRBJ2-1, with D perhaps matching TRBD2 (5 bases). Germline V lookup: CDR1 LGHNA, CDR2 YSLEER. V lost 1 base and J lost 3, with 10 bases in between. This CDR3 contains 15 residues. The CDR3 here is CASSQVAGFYNEQFF. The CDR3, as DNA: TGCGCCAGCAGCCAAGTTGCGGGTTTCTACAATGAGCAGTTCTTC.

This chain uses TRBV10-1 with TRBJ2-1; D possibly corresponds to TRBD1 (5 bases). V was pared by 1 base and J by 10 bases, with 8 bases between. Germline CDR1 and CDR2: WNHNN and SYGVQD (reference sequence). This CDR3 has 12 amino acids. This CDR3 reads CASSECQGEQFF. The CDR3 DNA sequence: TGCGCCAGCAGTGAGTGTCAGGGAGAGCAGTTCTTC.

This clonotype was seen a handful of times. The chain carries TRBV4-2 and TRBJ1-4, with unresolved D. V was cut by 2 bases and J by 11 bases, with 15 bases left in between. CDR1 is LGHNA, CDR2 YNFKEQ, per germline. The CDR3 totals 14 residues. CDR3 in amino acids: CASSQSRNPVKLFF. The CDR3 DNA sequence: TGTGCCAGCAGCCAATCGAGGAACCCCGTGAAACTGTTTTTT.

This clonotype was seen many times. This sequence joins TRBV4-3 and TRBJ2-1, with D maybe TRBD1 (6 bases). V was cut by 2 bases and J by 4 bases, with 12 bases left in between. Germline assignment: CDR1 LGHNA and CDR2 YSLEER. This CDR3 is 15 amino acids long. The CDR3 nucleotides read TGCGCCAGCAGCCAACAGGGGATTATTTACAATGAGCAGTTCTTC. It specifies CASSQQGIIYNEQFF.

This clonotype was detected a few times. In DNA form, the CDR3 reads TGTGCCAGCAGCTTACACCCGGGGGGCACTGAAGCTTTCTTT. Translation gives CASSLHPGGTEAFF. The V gene is TRBV7-2, the J gene TRBJ1-1; maybe TRBD1 (5 bases). CDR1 is SGHTA and CDR2 is FQGNSA in the germline V gene. Trimming shortened V by 2 bases and J by 4 bases, and 11 bases separated the two germline ends. The CDR3 runs to 14 residues.

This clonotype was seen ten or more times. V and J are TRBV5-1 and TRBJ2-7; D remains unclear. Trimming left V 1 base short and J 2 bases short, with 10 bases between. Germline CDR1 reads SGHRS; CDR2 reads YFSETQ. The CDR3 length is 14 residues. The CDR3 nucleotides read TGCGCCAGCAGCTTGAGTACGAGTGCCTACGAGCAGTACTTC. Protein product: CASSLSTSAYEQYF.

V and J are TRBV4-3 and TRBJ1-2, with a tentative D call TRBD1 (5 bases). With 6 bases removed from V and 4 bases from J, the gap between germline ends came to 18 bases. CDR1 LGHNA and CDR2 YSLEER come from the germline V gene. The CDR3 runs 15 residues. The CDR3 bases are TGCGCCAGCAGTCAAAACCCGGGGGACGGCTATGGCTACACCTTC. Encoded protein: CASSQNPGDGYGYTF.

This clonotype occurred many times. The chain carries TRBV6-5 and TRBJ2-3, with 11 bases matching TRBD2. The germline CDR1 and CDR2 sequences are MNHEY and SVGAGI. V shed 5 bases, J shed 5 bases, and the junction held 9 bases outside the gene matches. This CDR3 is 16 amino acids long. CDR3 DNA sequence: TGTGCCAGCAGTACACATAGCGGGGGGGCAATAGATACGCAGTATTTT. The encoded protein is CASSTHSGGAIDTQYF.

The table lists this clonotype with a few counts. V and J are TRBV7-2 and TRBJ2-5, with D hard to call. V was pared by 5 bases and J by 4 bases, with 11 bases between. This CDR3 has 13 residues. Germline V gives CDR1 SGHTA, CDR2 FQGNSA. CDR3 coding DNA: TGTGCCAGCAGCCCCGCCTTCCTAGAGACCCAGTACTTC. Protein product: CASSPAFLETQYF.

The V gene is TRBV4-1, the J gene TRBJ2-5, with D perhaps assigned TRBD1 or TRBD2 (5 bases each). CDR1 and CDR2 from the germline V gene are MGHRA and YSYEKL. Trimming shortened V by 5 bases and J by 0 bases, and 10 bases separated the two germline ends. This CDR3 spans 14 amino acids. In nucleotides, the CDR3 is TGCGCCAGCAGCATACGGGACGACCAAGAGACCCAGTACTTC. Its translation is CASSIRDDQETQYF.

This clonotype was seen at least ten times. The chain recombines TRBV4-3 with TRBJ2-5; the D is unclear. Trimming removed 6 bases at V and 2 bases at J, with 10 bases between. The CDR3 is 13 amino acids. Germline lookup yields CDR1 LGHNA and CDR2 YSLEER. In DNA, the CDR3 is TGCGCCAGCAGTCTAACCGCTCAAGAGACCCAGTACTTC. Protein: CASSLTAQETQYF.

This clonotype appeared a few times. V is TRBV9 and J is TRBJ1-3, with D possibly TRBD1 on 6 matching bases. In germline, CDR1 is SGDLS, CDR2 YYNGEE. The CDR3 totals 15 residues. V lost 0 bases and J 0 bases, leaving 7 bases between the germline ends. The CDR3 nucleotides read TGTGCCAGCAGCGTAGGACAGGACTCTGGAAACACCATATATTTT. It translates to CASSVGQDSGNTIYF.

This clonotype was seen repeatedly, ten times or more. DNA for the CDR3: TGTGCCAGCAGTTATGGGAGGGGAGCTTTCTTT. It specifies CASSYGRGAFF. The gene calls are TRBV6-6 and TRBJ1-1; TRBD1 might be the D (5 bases). The CDR3 has 11 residues. Trimming pared 3 bases from V and 10 bases from J, leaving 9 bases between. The V gene's germline CDR1 is MNHNY and CDR2 SVGAGI (reference sequence).

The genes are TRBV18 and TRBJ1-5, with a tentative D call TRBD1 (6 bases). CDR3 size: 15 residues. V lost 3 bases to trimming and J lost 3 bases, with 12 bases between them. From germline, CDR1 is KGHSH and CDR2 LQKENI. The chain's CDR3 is CASSPGAGSNQPQHF. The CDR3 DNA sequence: TGTGCCAGCTCACCGGGGGCAGGTTCCAATCAGCCCCAGCATTTT.

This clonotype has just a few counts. This chain's CDR3 is CASSASGDAYNEQFF. The CDR3 coding sequence is TGTGCCAGCAGTGCTAGCGGGGACGCCTACAATGAGCAGTTCTTC. V gene TRBV6-5 combines with J gene TRBJ2-1, with TRBD2 matching over 9 bases. The trim removed 5 bases at V and 2 bases at J, leaving 4 bases unmatched. CDR1 is MNHEY and CDR2 is SVGAGI in the germline V gene. This CDR3 is 15 amino acids long.

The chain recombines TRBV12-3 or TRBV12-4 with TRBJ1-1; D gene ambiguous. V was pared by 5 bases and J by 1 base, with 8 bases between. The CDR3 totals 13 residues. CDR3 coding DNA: TGTGCCAGCAGTCCTTTTTCGAACACTGAAGCTTTCTTT. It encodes CASSPFSNTEAFF.

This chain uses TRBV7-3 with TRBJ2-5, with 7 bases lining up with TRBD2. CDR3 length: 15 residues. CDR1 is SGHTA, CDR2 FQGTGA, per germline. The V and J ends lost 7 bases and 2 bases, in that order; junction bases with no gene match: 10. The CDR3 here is CASTLGGGRQETQYF. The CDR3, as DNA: TGTGCCAGCACCCTAGGCGGGGGTCGGCAAGAGACCCAGTACTTC.

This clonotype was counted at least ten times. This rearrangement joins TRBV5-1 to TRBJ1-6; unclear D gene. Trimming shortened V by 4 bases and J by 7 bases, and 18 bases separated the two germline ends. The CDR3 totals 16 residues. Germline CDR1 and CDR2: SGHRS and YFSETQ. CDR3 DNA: TGCGCCAGCAGCCAAACCCCCGGAGCTATCAATTCACCCCTCCACTTT. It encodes CASSQTPGAINSPLHF. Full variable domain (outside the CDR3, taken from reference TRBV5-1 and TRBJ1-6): KAGVTQTPRYLIKTRGQQVTLSCSPISGHRSVSWYQQTPGQGLQFLFEYFSETQRNKGNFPGRFSGRQFSNSRSEMNVSTLELGDSALYLCASSQTPGAINSPLHFGNGTRLTVT.

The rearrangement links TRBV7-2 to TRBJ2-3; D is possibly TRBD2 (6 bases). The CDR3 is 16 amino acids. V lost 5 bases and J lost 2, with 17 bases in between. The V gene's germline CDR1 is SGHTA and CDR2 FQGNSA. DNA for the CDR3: TGTGCCAGCAGCCCAGCCCGGGAGAGGCACACAGATACGCAGTATTTT. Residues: CASSPARERHTDTQYF.

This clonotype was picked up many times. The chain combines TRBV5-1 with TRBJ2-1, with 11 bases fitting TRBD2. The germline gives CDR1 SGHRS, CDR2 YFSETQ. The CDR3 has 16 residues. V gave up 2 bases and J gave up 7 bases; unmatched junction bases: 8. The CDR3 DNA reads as TGCGCCAGCAGCTTTATAGCGGGGGGGCCTGGAAATGAGCAGTTCTTC. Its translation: CASSFIAGGPGNEQFF.

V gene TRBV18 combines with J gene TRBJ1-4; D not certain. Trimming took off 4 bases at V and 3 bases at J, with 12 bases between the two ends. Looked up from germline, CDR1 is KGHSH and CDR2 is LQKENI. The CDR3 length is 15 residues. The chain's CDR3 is CASSLGDSANEKLFF. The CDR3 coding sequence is TGTGCCAGCTCACTTGGCGACTCGGCTAATGAAAAACTGTTTTTT.